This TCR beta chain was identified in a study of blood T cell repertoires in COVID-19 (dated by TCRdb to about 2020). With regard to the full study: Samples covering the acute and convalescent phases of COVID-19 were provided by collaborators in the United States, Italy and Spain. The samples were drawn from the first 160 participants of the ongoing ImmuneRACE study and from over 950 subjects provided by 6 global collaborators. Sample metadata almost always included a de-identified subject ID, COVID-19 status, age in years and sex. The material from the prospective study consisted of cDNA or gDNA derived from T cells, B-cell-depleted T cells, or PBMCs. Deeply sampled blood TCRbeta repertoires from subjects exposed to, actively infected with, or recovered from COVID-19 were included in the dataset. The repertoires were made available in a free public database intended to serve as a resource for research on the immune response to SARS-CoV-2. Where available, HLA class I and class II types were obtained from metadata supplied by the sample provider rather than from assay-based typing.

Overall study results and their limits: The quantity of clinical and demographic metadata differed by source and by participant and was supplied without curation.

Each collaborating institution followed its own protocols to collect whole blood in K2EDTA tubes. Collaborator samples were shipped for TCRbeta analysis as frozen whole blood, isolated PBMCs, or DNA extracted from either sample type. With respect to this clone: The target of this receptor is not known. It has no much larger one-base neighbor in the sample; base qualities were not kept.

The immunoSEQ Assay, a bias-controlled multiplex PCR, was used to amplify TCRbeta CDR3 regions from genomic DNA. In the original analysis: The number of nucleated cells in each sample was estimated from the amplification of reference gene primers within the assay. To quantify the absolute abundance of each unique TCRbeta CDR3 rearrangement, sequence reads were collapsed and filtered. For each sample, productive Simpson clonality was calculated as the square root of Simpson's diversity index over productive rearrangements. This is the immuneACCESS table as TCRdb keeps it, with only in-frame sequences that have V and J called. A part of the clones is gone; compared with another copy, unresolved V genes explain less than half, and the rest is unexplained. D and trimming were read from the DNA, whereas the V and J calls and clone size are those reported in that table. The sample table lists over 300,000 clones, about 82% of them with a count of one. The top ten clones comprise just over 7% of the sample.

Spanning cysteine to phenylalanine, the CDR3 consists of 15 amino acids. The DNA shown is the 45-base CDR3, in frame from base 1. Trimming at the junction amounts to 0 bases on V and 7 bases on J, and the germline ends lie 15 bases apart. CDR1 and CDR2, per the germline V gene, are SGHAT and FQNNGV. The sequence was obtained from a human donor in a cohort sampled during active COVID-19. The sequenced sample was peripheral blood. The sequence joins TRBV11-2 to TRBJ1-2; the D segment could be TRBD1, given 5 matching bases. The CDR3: CASSLDPGGAVGYTF. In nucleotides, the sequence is TGTGCCAGCAGCTTAGATCCCGGAGGGGCGGTTGGCTACACCTTC.